This T cell receptor beta chain emerged from a study of T cell responses to AZD1222 COVID-19 vaccine. Only in-frame clones appear in the TCRdb table, and some are missing; sequencing was by immunoSEQ multiplex PCR. The table has about 97,000 clones, more than 85% seen once. This CDR3 has 14 amino acids. The J segment lost 3 bases and the V segment lost 10 bases, leaving 11 bases of the junction unmatched. Germline V CDR1 and CDR2: LNHDA, SQIVND (reference sequence). The TCR sequence derives from an adult in good health. The sequenced sample was peripheral blood, obtained on day 0 of AZD1222 vaccination. The chain employs TRBV19 and TRBJ1-2, with 7 bases matching TRBD1. CDR3: CATRKGADYYGYTF. The CDR3 DNA follows: TGTGCCACCCGCAAGGGGGCGGACTACTATGGCTACACCTTC.